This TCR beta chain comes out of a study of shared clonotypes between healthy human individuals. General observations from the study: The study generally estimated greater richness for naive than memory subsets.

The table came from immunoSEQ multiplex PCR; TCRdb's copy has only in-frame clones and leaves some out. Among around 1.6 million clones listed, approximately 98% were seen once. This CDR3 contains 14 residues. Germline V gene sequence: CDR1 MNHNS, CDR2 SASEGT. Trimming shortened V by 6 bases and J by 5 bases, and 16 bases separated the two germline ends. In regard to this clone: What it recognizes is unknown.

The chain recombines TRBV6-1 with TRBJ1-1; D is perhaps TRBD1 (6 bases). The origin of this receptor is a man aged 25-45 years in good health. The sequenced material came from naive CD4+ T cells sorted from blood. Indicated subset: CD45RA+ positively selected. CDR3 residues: CASSPGGARTEAFF. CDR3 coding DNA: TGTGCCAGCAGCCCGGGGGGCGCGAGAACTGAAGCTTTCTTT.